Presented here are 3 T cell receptor beta chains from one specimen sequenced in a study of siplizumab effects on memory and regulatory T cells. Repertoires were generated with immunoSEQ multiplex PCR, while TCRdb's copy carries only in-frame clones and drops some. The table lists more than 95,000 clones, roughly 91% of them singletons. The sequenced material came from CD4+ T cells sorted from blood. The receptors shown here come from a human donor in good health.

The CDR3 spells CASSESPGRYEQYF. CDR3 coding DNA: TGTGCCAGCAGTGAGTCTCCGGGCCGATACGAGCAGTACTTC. The chain is built from TRBV6-1 and TRBJ2-7; no firm D call. Germline lookup yields CDR1 MNHNS and CDR2 SASEGT. Trimming left V 3 bases short and J 4 bases short, with 13 bases between. This CDR3 has 14 residues.

The chain couples TRBV6-5 to TRBJ2-4; TRBD2 is a possible D gene (5 bases). This CDR3 region has 14 residues. The V gene's germline CDR1 is MNHEY and CDR2 SVGAGI. The V gene lost 7 bases and the J gene lost 8 bases, with 18 bases spanning the gap. The CDR3 nucleotides read TGTGCCAGCACCCCGGACTCAAGAGGAGACATTCAGTACTTC. Its protein is CASTPDSRGDIQYF.

The chain joins TRBV11-2 to TRBJ2-5, with TRBD2 identical over 13 bases. V dropped 5 bases and J dropped 5; count of bases not matched to a gene: 11. From germline, CDR1 is SGHAT and CDR2 FQNNGV. The CDR3 has 17 residues. The CDR3 coding sequence is TGTGCCAGCAGCCGTCCCACGGGACTAGCGGGAAGGGAGACCCAGTACTTC. It codes for CASSRPTGLAGRETQYF.